The TCR beta chain described here comes from a study of T cell changes during pregnancy in multiple sclerosis. Sequencing was performed with immunoSEQ multiplex PCR; in TCRdb, only in-frame clones are kept and a portion is missing. The sample yields tens of thousands of clones, 92% seen once. The CDR3 is 13 residues long. Trimming took off 4 bases at V and 4 bases at J, with 9 bases between the two ends. Germline V lookup: CDR1 SGHDT, CDR2 YYEEEE. This receptor was taken from a female donor with multiple sclerosis, enrolled in a pregnancy study. This sequence joins TRBV5-6 and TRBJ1-3; D gene unclear. Sequencing used peripheral blood, obtained before pregnancy. The CDR3 reads CASSQAGGNTIYF. For the CDR3, the DNA is TGTGCCAGCAGCCAGGCTGGAGGAAACACCATATATTTT.